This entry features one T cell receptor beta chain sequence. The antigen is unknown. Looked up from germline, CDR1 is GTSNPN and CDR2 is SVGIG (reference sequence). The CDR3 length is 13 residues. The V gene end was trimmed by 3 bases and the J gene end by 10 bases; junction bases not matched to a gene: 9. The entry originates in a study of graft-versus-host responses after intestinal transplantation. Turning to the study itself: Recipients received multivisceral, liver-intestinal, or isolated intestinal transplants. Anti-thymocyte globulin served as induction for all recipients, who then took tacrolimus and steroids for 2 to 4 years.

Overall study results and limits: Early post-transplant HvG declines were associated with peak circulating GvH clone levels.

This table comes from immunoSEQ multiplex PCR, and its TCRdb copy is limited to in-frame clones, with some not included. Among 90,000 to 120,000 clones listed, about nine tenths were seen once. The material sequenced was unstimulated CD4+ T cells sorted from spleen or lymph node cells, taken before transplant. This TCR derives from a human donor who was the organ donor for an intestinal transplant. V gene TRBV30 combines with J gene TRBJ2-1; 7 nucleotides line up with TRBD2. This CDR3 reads CAWSGGRAREQFF. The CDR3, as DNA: TGTGCCTGGAGCGGGGGGAGGGCCCGAGAGCAGTTCTTC.